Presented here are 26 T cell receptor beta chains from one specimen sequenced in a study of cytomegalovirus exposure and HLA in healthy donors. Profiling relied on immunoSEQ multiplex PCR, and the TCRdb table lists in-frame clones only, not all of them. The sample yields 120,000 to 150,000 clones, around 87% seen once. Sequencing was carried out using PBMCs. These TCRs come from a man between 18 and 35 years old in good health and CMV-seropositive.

The CDR3 bases are TGTGCCAGCAGTTACCGTACGTCCTATCTCTCGAGTGAGCAGTTCTTC. This gives the protein CASSYRTSYLSSEQFF. The chain uses TRBV6-5 and TRBJ2-1, with D hard to call. Germline loops: CDR1 MNHEY, CDR2 SVGAGI. Trimming shortened V by 2 bases and J by 9 bases, and 20 bases separated the two germline ends. CDR3 length equals 16 residues.

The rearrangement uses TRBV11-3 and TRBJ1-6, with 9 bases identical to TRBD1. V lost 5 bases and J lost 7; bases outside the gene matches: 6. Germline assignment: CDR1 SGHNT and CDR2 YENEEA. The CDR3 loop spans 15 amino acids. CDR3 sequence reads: CASSKQGARNSPLHF. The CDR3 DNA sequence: TGTGCCAGCAGCAAACAGGGGGCACGGAATTCACCCCTCCACTTT.

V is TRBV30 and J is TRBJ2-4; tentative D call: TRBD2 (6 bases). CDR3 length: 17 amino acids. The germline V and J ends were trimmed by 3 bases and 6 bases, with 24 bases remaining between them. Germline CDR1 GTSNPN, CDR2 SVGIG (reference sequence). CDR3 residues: CAWSRGNGGLLGNIQYF. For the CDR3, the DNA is TGTGCCTGGAGCCGGGGGAACGGAGGTCTGCTCGGAAACATTCAGTACTTC.

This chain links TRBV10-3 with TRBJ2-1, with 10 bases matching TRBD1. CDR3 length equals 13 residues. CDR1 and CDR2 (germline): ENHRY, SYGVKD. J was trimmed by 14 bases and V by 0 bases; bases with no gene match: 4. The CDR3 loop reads CAISESYGQGEFF. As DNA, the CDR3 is TGTGCCATCAGTGAGTCGTACGGACAGGGGGAGTTCTTC.

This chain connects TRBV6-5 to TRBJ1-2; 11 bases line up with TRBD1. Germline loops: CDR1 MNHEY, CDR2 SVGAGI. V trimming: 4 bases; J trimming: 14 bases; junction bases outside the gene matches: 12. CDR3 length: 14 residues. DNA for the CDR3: TGTGCCAGCAGTTTCCTTGGGACAGGGGGGTCGTGGACCTTC. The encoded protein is CASSFLGTGGSWTF.

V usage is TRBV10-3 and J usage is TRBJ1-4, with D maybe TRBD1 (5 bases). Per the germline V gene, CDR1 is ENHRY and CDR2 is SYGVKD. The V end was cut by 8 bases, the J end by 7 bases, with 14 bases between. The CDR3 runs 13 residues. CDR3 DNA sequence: TGTGCCATCTCTGGGGGGAGGGGTGAAAAACTGTTTTTT. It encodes CAISGGRGEKLFF.

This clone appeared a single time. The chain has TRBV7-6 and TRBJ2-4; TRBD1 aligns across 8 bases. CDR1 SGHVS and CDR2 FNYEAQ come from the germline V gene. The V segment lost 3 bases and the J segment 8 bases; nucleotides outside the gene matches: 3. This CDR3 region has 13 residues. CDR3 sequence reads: CASSLRQGHIQYF. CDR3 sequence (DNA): TGTGCCAGCAGCTTGAGACAGGGGCACATTCAGTACTTC. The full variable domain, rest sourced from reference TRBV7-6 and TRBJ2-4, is GAGVSQSPRYKVTKRGQDVALRCDPISGHVSLYWYRQALGQGPEFLTYFNYEAQQDKSGLPNDRFSAERPEGSISTLTIQRTEQRDSAMYRCASSLRQGHIQYFGAGTRLSVL.

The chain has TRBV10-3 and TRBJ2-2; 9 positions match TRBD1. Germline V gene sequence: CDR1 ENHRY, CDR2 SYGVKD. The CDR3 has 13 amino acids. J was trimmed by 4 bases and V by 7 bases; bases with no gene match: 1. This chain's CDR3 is CAIMTGGTGELFF. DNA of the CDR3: TGTGCCATCATGACAGGGGGCACCGGGGAGCTGTTTTTT.

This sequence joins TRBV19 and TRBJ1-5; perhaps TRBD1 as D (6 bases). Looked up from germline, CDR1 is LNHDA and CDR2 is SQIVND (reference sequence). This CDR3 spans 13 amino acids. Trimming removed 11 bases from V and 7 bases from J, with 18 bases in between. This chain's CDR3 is CALGAGSVQPQHF. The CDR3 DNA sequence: TGTGCCCTGGGGGCAGGGTCTGTCCAGCCCCAGCATTTT.

The CDR3 DNA sequence: TGTGCCAGCAGCTCCCAGGGGACAATGAACACTGAAGCTTTCTTT. Translating gives CASSSQGTMNTEAFF. V and J are TRBV7-8 and TRBJ1-1, with a weak D call TRBD1 (6 bases). Germline V gives CDR1 SGHVS, CDR2 FQNEAQ. This CDR3 is 15 amino acids long. V was shortened by 4 bases and J by 0 bases, with 12 bases between the two germline ends.

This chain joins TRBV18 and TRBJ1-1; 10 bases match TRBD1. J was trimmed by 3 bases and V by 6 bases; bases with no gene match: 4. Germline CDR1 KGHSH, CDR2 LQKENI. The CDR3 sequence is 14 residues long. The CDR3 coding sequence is TGTGCCAGCTCCTTCGGGACAGGGGACACTGAAGCTTTCTTT. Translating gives CASSFGTGDTEAFF. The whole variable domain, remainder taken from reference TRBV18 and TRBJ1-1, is NAGVMQNPRHLVRRRGQEARLRCSPMKGHSHVYWYRQLPEEGLKFMVYLQKENIIDESGMPKERFSAEFPKEGPSILRIQQVVRGDSAAYFCASSFGTGDTEAFFGQGTRLTVV.

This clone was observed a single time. The CDR3 DNA is TGCGCCAGCAGCTCGACAGCCCACTCTGGAAACACCATATATTTT. Its translation is CASSSTAHSGNTIYF. This rearrangement joins TRBV5-1 to TRBJ1-3, with a possible D match to TRBD1 (5 bases). The germline V and J ends were trimmed by 3 bases and 0 bases, with 10 bases remaining between them. Germline V gives CDR1 SGHRS, CDR2 YFSETQ. The CDR3 spans 15 residues.

The CDR3 region has the DNA TGTGCCAGCAGCCAAGTGGGGTCCAGGACAGGGGTCGAGACCCAGTACTTC. Translating it yields CASSQVGSRTGVETQYF. The chain joins TRBV4-2 to TRBJ2-5, with 9 bases identical to TRBD1. Per the germline V gene, CDR1 is LGHNA and CDR2 is YNFKEQ. This CDR3 region has 17 residues. Germline trimming cut 1 base from V and 5 bases from J; bases unmatched to any gene: 11.

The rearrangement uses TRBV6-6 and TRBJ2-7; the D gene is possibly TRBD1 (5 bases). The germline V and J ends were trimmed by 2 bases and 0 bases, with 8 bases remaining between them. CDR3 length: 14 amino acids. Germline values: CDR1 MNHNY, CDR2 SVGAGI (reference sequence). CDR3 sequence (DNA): TGTGCCAGCAGTTACAGGACATCCTCCTACGAGCAGTACTTC. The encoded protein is CASSYRTSSYEQYF.

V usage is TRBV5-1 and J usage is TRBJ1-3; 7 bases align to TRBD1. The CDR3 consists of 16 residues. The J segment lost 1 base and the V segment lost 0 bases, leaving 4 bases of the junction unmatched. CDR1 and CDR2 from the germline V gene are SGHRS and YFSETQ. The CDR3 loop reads CASSLGPDRSGNTIYF. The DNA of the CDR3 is TGCGCCAGCAGCTTGGGACCGGACAGGTCTGGAAACACCATATATTTT.

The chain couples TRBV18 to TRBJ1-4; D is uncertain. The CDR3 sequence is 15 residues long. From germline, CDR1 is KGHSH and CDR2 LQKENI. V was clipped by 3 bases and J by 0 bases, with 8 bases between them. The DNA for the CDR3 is TGTGCCAGCTCACCCTCCGGGACAACTAATGAAAAACTGTTTTTT. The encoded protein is CASSPSGTTNEKLFF.

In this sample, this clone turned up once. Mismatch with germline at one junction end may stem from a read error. The DNA for the CDR3 is TGCAGCGTTACCAGGGACTCCAACGAGCAGTACTTC. Translating gives CSVTRDSNEQYF. This sequence joins TRBV29-1 and TRBJ2-7; D might be TRBD2 (6 bases). CDR3 length equals 12 residues. Germline-derived CDR1 and CDR2 are SQVTM and ANQGSEA.

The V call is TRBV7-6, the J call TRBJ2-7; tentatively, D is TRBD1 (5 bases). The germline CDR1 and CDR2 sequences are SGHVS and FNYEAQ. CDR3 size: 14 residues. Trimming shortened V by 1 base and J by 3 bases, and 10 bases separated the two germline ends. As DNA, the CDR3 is TGTGCCAGCAGCTTAGGTCAGGGTAACTACGAGCAGTACTTC. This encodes CASSLGQGNYEQYF. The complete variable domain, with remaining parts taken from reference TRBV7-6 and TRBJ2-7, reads GAGVSQSPRYKVTKRGQDVALRCDPISGHVSLYWYRQALGQGPEFLTYFNYEAQQDKSGLPNDRFSAERPEGSISTLTIQRTEQRDSAMYRCASSLGQGNYEQYFGPGTRLTVT.

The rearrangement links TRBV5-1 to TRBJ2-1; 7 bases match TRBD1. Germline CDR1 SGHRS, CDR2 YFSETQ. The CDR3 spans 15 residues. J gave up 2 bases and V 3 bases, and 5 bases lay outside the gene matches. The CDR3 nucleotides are TGCGCCAGCAGCTGGGGGACAGCAGCCTACAATGAGCAGTTCTTC. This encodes CASSWGTAAYNEQFF.

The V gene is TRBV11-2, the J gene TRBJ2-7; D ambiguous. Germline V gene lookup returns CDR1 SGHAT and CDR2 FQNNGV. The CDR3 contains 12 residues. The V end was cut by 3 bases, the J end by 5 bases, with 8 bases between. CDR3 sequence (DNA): TGTGCCAGCAGCTTTTTCCCGGACGAGCAGTACTTC. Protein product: CASSFFPDEQYF.

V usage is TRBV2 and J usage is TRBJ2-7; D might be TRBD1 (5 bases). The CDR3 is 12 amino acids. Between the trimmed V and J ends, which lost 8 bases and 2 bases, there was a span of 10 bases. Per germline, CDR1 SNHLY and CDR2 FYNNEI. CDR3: CASFPTAYEQYF. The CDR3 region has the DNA TGTGCCAGCTTCCCGACAGCCTACGAGCAGTACTTC.

DNA of the CDR3: TGCGCCAGCACGGGGGGCTCGGAACAGCCCCAGCATTTT. It codes for CASTGGSEQPQHF. This chain connects TRBV10-2 to TRBJ1-5; tentative D call: TRBD1 (6 bases). The V and J ends lost 7 bases and 7 bases respectively, with 14 bases between them. The CDR3 runs to 13 residues. The V gene's germline CDR1 is WSHSY and CDR2 SAAADI.

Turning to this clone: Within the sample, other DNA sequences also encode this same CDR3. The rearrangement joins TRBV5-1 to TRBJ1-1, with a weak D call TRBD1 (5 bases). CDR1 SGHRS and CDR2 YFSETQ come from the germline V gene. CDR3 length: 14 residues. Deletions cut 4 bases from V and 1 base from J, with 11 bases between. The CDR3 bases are TGCGCCAGCAGCCCTGGCACAGGGAACACTGAAGCTTTCTTT. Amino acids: CASSPGTGNTEAFF. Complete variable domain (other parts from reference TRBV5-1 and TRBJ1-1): KAGVTQTPRYLIKTRGQQVTLSCSPISGHRSVSWYQQTPGQGLQFLFEYFSETQRNKGNFPGRFSGRQFSNSRSEMNVSTLELGDSALYLCASSPGTGNTEAFFGQGTRLTVV.

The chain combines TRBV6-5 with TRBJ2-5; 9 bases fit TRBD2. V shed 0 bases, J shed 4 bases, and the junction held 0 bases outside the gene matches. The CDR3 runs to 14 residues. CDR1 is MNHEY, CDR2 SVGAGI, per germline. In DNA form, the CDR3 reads TGTGCCAGCAGTTACTCGACTAGCGGAGAGACCCAGTACTTC. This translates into CASSYSTSGETQYF.

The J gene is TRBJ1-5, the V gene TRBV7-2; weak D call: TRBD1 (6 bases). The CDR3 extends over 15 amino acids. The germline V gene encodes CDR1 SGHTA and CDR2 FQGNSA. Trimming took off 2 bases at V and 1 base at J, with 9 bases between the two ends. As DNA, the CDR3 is TGTGCCAGCAGCTTAAGGGGGACCAGCAATCAGCCCCAGCATTTT. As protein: CASSLRGTSNQPQHF.

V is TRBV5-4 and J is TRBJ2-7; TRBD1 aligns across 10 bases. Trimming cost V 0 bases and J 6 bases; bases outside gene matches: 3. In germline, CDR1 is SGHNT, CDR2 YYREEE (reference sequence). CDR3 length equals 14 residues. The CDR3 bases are TGTGCCAGCAGCTTGGGACAGGGGGCGCGCGAGCAGTACTTC. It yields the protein CASSLGQGAREQYF. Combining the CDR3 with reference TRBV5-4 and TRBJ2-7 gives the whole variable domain ETGVTQSPTHLIKTRGQQVTLRCSSQSGHNTVSWYQQALGQGPQFIFQYYREEENGRGNFPPRFSGLQFPNYSSELNVNALELDDSALYLCASSLGQGAREQYFGPGTRLTVT.